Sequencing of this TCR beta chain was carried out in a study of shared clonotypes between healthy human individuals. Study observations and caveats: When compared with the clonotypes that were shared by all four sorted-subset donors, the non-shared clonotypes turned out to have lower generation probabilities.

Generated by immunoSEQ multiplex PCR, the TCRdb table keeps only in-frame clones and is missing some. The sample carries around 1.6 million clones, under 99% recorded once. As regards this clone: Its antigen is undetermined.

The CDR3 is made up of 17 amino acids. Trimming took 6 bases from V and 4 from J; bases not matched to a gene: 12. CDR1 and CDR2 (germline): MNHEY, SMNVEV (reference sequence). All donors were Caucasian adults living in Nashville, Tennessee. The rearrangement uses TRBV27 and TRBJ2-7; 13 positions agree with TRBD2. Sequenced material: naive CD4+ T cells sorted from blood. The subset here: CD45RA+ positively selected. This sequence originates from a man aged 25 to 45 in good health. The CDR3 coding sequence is TGTGCCAGCAGGTCGTCCCCGATGACTAGCGGGAGGTACGAGCAGTACTTC. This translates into CASRSSPMTSGRYEQYF.